The 25 T cell receptor beta chains given below trace back to one sample, sequenced in a study of blood T cell repertoires in COVID-19 (dated by TCRdb to between 2020 and 2021). Library construction relied on the immunoSEQ multiplex PCR assay. The clones in this table, taken by TCRdb from immuneACCESS, are in-frame only. Not every clone is retained; where verified, under half of the shortfall comes from an unresolved V gene, and the cause of the rest is unknown. The sample includes hundreds of thousands of clones, with around 87% observed a single time. Roughly 1.9% of the sample belongs to the ten largest clones. The sample taken for sequencing was PBMCs or T cells enriched from blood (not recorded which). These receptors all come from a man in his forties in a cohort exposed to, infected with or recovered from COVID-19 (not recorded which).

V usage is TRBV11-2 and J usage is TRBJ2-1; 10 bases are shared with TRBD2. The junction had 13 bases not matched to a gene; V was cut back by 1 base and J by 7 bases. Germline values: CDR1 SGHAT, CDR2 FQNNGV. This CDR3 is built from 18 residues. The CDR3 loop reads CASSLVPSGSGVRNEQFF. The CDR3 DNA is TGTGCCAGCAGCTTAGTACCTAGCGGGAGTGGGGTCAGGAATGAGCAGTTCTTC.

This clone was recorded once. The V and J genes are TRBV19 and TRBJ1-1; 10 bases align to TRBD1. The CDR3 is 13 amino acids. The junction had 6 bases not matched to a gene; V was cut back by 9 bases and J by 5 bases. Germline CDR1 LNHDA, CDR2 SQIVND (reference sequence). CDR3 in DNA: TGTGCCAGCTCGGACAGGGGGTGGACTGAAGCTTTCTTT. Encoded protein: CASSDRGWTEAFF.

The V call is TRBV3-1 (or the pseudogene TRBV3-2), the J call TRBJ2-5, with 8 positions matching TRBD2. Germline V gene lookup returns CDR1 LGHDT and CDR2 YNNKEL (reference sequence). The V and J ends lost 0 bases and 2 bases, in that order; junction bases with no gene match: 2. The CDR3 runs 15 residues. CDR3 in amino acids: CASSQETSVQETQYF. The CDR3 DNA sequence: TGTGCCAGCAGCCAAGAGACTAGCGTGCAAGAGACCCAGTACTTC.

J is TRBJ1-1 and V is TRBV6-5, with D unresolved. V lost 4 bases to trimming and J lost 3 bases, with 6 bases between them. The CDR3 consists of 12 residues. CDR1 and CDR2 (germline): MNHEY, SVGAGI. CDR3 sequence: CASSFEYTEAFF. The CDR3 DNA reads TGTGCCAGCAGTTTCGAGTACACTGAAGCTTTCTTT.

The chain combines TRBV11-3 with TRBJ2-1; 8 bases line up with TRBD2. V was clipped by 1 base and J by 6 bases; unmatched bases: 8. The CDR3 extends over 16 amino acids. Germline-derived CDR1 and CDR2 are SGHNT and YENEEA. Here the CDR3 reads CASSLGIRAGGNEQFF. Written as DNA, the CDR3 is TGTGCCAGCAGCTTAGGCATTAGGGCGGGAGGCAATGAGCAGTTCTTC.

This clone was counted a single time. CDR3 in amino acids: CASSLAPNTGELFF. CDR3 coding DNA: TGCGCCAGCAGCTTAGCTCCGAACACCGGGGAGCTGTTTTTT. The chain links TRBV5-1 to TRBJ2-2; the D is unclear. CDR3 length: 14 residues. V dropped 2 bases and J dropped 0 bases, with 5 bases sitting between them. Germline V gives CDR1 SGHRS, CDR2 YFSETQ.

The V gene is TRBV5-4, the J gene TRBJ1-1; tentatively, D is TRBD1 (5 bases). The CDR3 contains 13 residues. In germline, CDR1 is SGHNT, CDR2 YYREEE (reference sequence). Between the trimmed V and J ends, which lost 4 bases and 7 bases, there was a span of 14 bases. DNA of the CDR3: TGTGCCAGCAGCCCCCCGGCAGGGCTTGAAGCTTTCTTT. This sequence encodes CASSPPAGLEAFF.

The rearrangement links TRBV25-1 to TRBJ1-1, with 11 bases fitting TRBD1. The J segment lost 2 bases and the V segment lost 6 bases, leaving 2 bases of the junction unmatched. This CDR3 region has 14 residues. Germline values: CDR1 MGHDK, CDR2 SYGVNS. Here the CDR3 reads CASRGTGGNTEAFF. Written as DNA, the CDR3 is TGTGCCAGCAGAGGGACAGGGGGTAACACTGAAGCTTTCTTT.

V gene TRBV2 combines with J gene TRBJ2-2, with D perhaps TRBD1 (6 bases). CDR3 length equals 14 residues. In germline, CDR1 is SNHLY, CDR2 FYNNEI. The V and J ends lost 4 bases and 3 bases respectively, with 9 bases between them. In DNA form, the CDR3 reads TGTGCCAGCAGTGGACAGGTCCACACCGGGGAGCTGTTTTTT. Encoded protein: CASSGQVHTGELFF.

V gene TRBV5-6 combines with J gene TRBJ2-1, with D perhaps matching TRBD2 (6 bases). There are 15 residues in the CDR3. V shed 0 bases and J shed 3 bases, with 10 bases lying between them. Germline V gives CDR1 SGHDT, CDR2 YYEEEE. CDR3 region: CASSLGEAVYNEQFF. CDR3 in DNA: TGTGCCAGCAGCTTGGGGGAGGCGGTCTACAATGAGCAGTTCTTC.

The V call is TRBV6-2 or TRBV6-3, the J call TRBJ2-1; 12 bases align to TRBD2. The germline V gene encodes CDR1 MNHEY and CDR2 SVGEGT. The CDR3 runs 15 residues. V shed 4 bases, J shed 5 bases, and the junction held 3 bases outside the gene matches. For the CDR3, the DNA is TGTGCCAGCAGTTCCCTAGCGGGAGGGGACAATGAGCAGTTCTTC. The encoded protein is CASSSLAGGDNEQFF.

This clone showed up just a few times. V gene TRBV5-6 combines with J gene TRBJ2-1, with D unclear. Per germline, CDR1 SGHDT and CDR2 YYEEEE. Trimming removed 0 bases at V and 4 bases at J, with 5 bases between. CDR3 length: 13 amino acids. CDR3 DNA sequence: TGTGCCAGCAGCTTGGCCCGGTACAATGAGCAGTTCTTC. This sequence encodes CASSLARYNEQFF.

The chain couples TRBV5-1 to TRBJ1-1, with 7 positions matching TRBD1. V lost 4 bases, J lost 4 bases, and 10 bases stayed unmatched. Germline CDR1 is SGHRS and CDR2 is YFSETQ. The CDR3 has 15 amino acids. Written as DNA, the CDR3 is TGCGCCAGCAGCCCGACAGGGTGGGGTAGCACTGAAGCTTTCTTT. This gives the protein CASSPTGWGSTEAFF.

The DNA for the CDR3 is TGTGCCAGCAGCTTATCGGCAGGAATTGAAGCTTTCTTT. It specifies CASSLSAGIEAFF. The chain links TRBV7-2 to TRBJ1-1; D call uncertain. The ends were cut back, 2 bases at V and 7 bases at J, with 11 bases in the middle. Germline-derived CDR1 and CDR2 are SGHTA and FQGNSA. The CDR3 loop spans 13 amino acids.

The chain uses TRBV28 and TRBJ1-1, with 7 bases aligning to TRBD1. Per the germline V gene, CDR1 is MDHEN and CDR2 is SYDVKM. The length of the CDR3 is 16 residues. The V and J ends lost 2 bases and 4 bases, in that order; junction bases with no gene match: 10. The CDR3 DNA is TGTGCCAGCAGTTTAAGAACAGGGGCCGTATCCACTGAAGCTTTCTTT. Protein product: CASSLRTGAVSTEAFF.

This chain links TRBV25-1 with TRBJ1-1; D uncertain. This CDR3 is 16 amino acids long. Germline-derived CDR1 and CDR2 are MGHDK and SYGVNS. V lost 5 bases and J lost 3, with 19 bases in between. CDR3: CASSRNQEVRDTEAFF. DNA for the CDR3: TGTGCCAGCAGTAGAAACCAGGAGGTTAGGGACACTGAAGCTTTCTTT.

Note on this clone: Other DNA sequences in this sample translate to the same CDR3. The CDR3, as DNA: TGCAGCGTTGGGACTATAAGTTACAATGAGCAGTTCTTC. This sequence encodes CSVGTISYNEQFF. The chain carries TRBV29-1 and TRBJ2-1; tentative D call: TRBD2 (6 bases). The CDR3 is 13 amino acids. The germline CDR1 and CDR2 sequences are SQVTM and ANQGSEA. Trimming pared 4 bases from V and 4 bases from J, leaving 11 bases between.

The J gene is TRBJ1-6, the V gene TRBV3-1 (or the pseudogene TRBV3-2); 8 bases are shared with TRBD1. The CDR3 loop spans 13 amino acids. Trimming cost V 5 bases and J 7 bases; bases outside gene matches: 1. CDR1 LGHDT and CDR2 YNNKEL come from the germline V gene (reference sequence). The CDR3 bases are TGTGCCAGCAGCTACAGGGGGAATTCACCCCTCCACTTT. Its protein product is CASSYRGNSPLHF.

The V gene is TRBV5-8, the J gene TRBJ2-5; a possible D gene is TRBD2 (6 bases). The CDR3 is 13 residues long. The germline CDR1 and CDR2 sequences are SGHTS and YDEGEE. V lost 4 bases and J 2 bases, leaving 9 bases between the germline ends. The CDR3 region has the DNA TGTGCCAGCAGCACCCGGGGGCAAGAGACCCAGTACTTC. As protein: CASSTRGQETQYF. The full variable domain, in which reference TRBV5-8 and TRBJ2-5 provide the parts outside the CDR3, is EAGVTQSPTHLIKTRGQQATLRCSPISGHTSVYWYQQALGLGLQFLLWYDEGEERNRGNFPPRFSGRQFPNYSSELNVNALELEDSALYLCASSTRGQETQYFGPGTRLLVL.

This clone was seen a few times. The rearrangement uses TRBV11-2 and TRBJ1-2; TRBD1 aligns across 7 bases. V shed 5 bases, J shed 2 bases, and the junction held 17 bases outside the gene matches. The CDR3 sequence is 18 residues long. The germline V gene has CDR1 SGHAT and CDR2 FQNNGV. CDR3 protein: CASSPRNDRDQKNYGYTF. In DNA form, the CDR3 reads TGTGCCAGCAGCCCCCGAAATGACAGGGACCAGAAAAACTATGGCTACACCTTC.

The genes are TRBV10-1 and TRBJ2-7, with TRBD2 as a possible D gene (5 bases). This CDR3 has 15 residues. Deletions cut 2 bases from V and 2 bases from J, with 13 bases between. The germline V gene has CDR1 WNHNN and CDR2 SYGVQD (reference sequence). This CDR3 is CASSEGTRSPYEQYF. CDR3 nucleotide sequence: TGCGCCAGCAGTGAGGGCACTAGGTCCCCCTACGAGCAGTACTTC.

Concerning this clone: This sample also contains other DNA sequences that code for the same CDR3. The V gene is TRBV24-1, the J gene TRBJ1-2, with 7 bases matching TRBD1. The CDR3 runs to 13 residues. CDR1 is KGHDR, CDR2 SFDVKD, per germline. Trimming removed 2 bases from V and 8 bases from J; junction bases left unmatched: 4. The CDR3 nucleotides read TGTGCCACCAGTGATTCAGGGGGTAGGGGCTACACCTTC. Its translation: CATSDSGGRGYTF.

The rearrangement joins TRBV29-1 to TRBJ2-7; 10 bases line up with TRBD2. Germline V lookup: CDR1 SQVTM, CDR2 ANQGSEA. J lost 7 bases, V lost 5 bases, and 11 bases had no gene match. The CDR3 totals 14 residues. This CDR3 is CSVIIAGGQIEQYF. CDR3 bases: TGCAGCGTTATTATAGCGGGAGGACAAATAGAGCAGTACTTC.

The chain recombines TRBV27 with TRBJ2-3; TRBD2 is a possible D gene (8 bases). Trimming cost V 1 base and J 3 bases, with 14 bases left between them. CDR1 and CDR2 (germline): MNHEY, SMNVEV (reference sequence). There are 16 residues in the CDR3. The CDR3: CASSLYSGTVTDTQYF. The CDR3 DNA reads as TGTGCCAGCAGTTTATATAGCGGGACAGTAACAGATACGCAGTATTTT.

A single count supports this clone. This chain uses TRBV14 with TRBJ2-1, with 7 positions matching TRBD2. V was clipped by 3 bases and J by 2 bases; unmatched bases: 4. Germline assignment: CDR1 SGHDN and CDR2 FVKESK. This CDR3 region has 15 residues. The CDR3 region is CASSQREPAYNEQFF. CDR3 nucleotide sequence: TGTGCCAGCAGCCAGCGGGAGCCTGCCTACAATGAGCAGTTCTTC. Filled out from reference TRBV14 and TRBJ2-1, the complete variable domain reads EAGVTQFPSHSVIEKGQTVTLRCDPISGHDNLYWYRRVMGKEIKFLLHFVKESKQDESGMPNNRFLAERTGGTYSTLKVQPAELEDSGVYFCASSQREPAYNEQFFGPGTRLTVL.